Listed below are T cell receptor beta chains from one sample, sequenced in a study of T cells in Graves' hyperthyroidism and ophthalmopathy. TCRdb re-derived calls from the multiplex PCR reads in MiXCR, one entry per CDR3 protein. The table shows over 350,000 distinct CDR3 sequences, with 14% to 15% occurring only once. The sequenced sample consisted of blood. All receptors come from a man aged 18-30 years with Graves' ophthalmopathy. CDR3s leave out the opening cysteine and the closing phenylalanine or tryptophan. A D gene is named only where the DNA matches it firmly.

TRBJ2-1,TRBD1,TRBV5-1,ASSQGDNEQF
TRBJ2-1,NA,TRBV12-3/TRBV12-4,ASMGEALTYNEQF
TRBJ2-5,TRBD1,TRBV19,ASSMMGQGPETQY
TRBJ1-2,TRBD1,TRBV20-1,SARDSLPRQGEDYGYT
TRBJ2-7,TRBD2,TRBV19,ASRQGLAGGNGYEQY
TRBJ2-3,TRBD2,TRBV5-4,ASSLSFSGSTDTQY
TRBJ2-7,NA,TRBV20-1,SATHRESVFYEQY
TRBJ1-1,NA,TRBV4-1,SSSQLGGGAF
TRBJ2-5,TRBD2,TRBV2,ASSGLAGYQETQY
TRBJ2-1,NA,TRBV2,ASRSYRESYNEQF
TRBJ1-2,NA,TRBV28,ASREIGGRGGYT
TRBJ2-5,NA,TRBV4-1,ASSQGDATQETQY
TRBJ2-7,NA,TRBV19,ASSIGFREPYEQY
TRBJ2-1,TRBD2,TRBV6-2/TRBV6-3,ASSLTLAGAYNEQF
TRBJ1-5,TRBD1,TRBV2,ASTAGQGASQPQH
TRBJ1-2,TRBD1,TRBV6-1,ASSRDSALGYT
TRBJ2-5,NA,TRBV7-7,ASSPGPRPY
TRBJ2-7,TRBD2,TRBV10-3,AISPRVAGGLEQY
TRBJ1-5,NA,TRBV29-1,SVGEGGQPQH
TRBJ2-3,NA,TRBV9,ASSVEVRAFTDTQY
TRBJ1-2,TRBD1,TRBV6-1,ASSDIQGIYGYT
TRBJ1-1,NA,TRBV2,ASSSQVGTEAF
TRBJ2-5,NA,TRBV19,ASSPGGRETQY
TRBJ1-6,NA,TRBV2,ASRFSGLYNSPLH
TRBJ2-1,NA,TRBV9,ASSVVSSNHEQF
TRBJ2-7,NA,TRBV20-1,SAARPVSNYEQY
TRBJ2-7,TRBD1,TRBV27,ASSLAWDSIYEQY
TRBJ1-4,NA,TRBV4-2,ASSQDRKLF
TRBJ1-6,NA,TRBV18,ASSPIGDYNSPLH
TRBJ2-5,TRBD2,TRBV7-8,ASSPRLAGGPRETQY
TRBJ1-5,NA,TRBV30,AWSTGGYSNQPQH
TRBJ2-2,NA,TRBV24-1,ATSDRGSRNTGELF
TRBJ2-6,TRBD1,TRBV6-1,ASHRGTGIHPSGANVLT
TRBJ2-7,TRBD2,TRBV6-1,ASSEGSLAETYEQY
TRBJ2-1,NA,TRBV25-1,ASSEYGAGLSYNEQF
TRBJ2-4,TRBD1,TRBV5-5,ATTGGWENIQY
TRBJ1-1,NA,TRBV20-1,SAPSITNTEAF
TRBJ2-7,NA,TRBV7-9,ASSRNPGQLYEQY